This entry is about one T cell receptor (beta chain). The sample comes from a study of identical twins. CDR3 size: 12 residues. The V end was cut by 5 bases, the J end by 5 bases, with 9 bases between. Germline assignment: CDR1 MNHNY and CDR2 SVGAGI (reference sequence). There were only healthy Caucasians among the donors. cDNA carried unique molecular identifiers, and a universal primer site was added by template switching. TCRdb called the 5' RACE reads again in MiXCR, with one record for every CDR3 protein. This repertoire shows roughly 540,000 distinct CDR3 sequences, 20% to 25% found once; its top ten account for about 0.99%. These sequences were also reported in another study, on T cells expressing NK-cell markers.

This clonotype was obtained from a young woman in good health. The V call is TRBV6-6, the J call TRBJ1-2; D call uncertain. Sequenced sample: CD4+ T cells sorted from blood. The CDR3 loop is CASSAGIYGYTF. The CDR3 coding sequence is TGTGCCAGCAGTGCGGGAATTTATGGCTACACCTTC.